Following are 5 T cell receptor beta chains from one sample sequenced in a study of OX40 agonist ivuxolimab in advanced cancers. Library preparation used the immunoSEQ multiplex PCR assay. This is the immuneACCESS table as TCRdb keeps it, with only in-frame sequences that have V and J called. A part of the clones is gone; compared with another copy, unresolved V genes explain less than half, and the rest is unexplained. This sample lists more than 85,000 clones; 90% were detected once. Of the sample, roughly 0.3% falls within the top ten clones. The starting material was CD4+ or CD8+ T cells sorted from blood, obtained in a trial of the OX40 agonist ivuxolimab. The receptors derive from an adult with an advanced solid tumor such as melanoma, head and neck, liver or kidney cancer.

J is TRBJ2-7 and V is TRBV6-5; 7 bases line up with TRBD1. Germline V gene data show CDR1 as MNHEY and CDR2 as SVGAGI. V dropped 2 bases and J dropped 3; count of bases not matched to a gene: 4. The CDR3 runs to 14 residues. The CDR3 sequence: CASSYDRVGYEQYF. DNA of the CDR3: TGTGCCAGCAGTTACGACAGGGTAGGCTACGAGCAGTACTTC.

CDR3 residues: CASSLGSTDTQYF. The CDR3 DNA sequence: TGCGCCAGCAGCTTGGGCAGCACAGATACGCAGTATTTT. This chain connects TRBV5-1 to TRBJ2-3; D remains unclear. Trimming removed 0 bases at V and 0 bases at J, with 2 bases between. The CDR3 consists of 13 residues. Germline CDR1 is SGHRS and CDR2 is YFSETQ.

The chain combines TRBV2 with TRBJ1-5; D might be TRBD1 (6 bases). The CDR3 is 15 residues long. Deletions cut 6 bases from V and 7 bases from J, with 19 bases between. The germline V gene encodes CDR1 SNHLY and CDR2 FYNNEI. This CDR3 is CASRKNREGDQPQHF. The DNA for the CDR3 is TGTGCCAGCAGGAAAAACAGGGAAGGGGACCAGCCCCAGCATTTT.

This chain joins TRBV25-1 and TRBJ1-1; D uncertain. The V gene lost 4 bases and the J gene lost 3 bases, with 15 bases spanning the gap. The CDR3 runs to 15 residues. Germline loops: CDR1 MGHDK, CDR2 SYGVNS. The CDR3 spells CASSVGPGEDTEAFF. The CDR3 DNA reads as TGTGCCAGCAGTGTAGGGCCCGGTGAGGACACTGAAGCTTTCTTT.

The gene calls are TRBV28 and TRBJ2-5; TRBD1 aligns across 8 bases. Unmatched junction bases numbered 4, after V lost 3 bases and J lost 4 bases. The CDR3 spans 14 residues. Germline-derived CDR1 and CDR2 are MDHEN and SYDVKM. The CDR3 loop reads CASSFQGARETQYF. Here the CDR3 DNA reads TGTGCCAGCAGTTTTCAGGGGGCAAGAGAGACCCAGTACTTC.